These 21 T cell receptor beta chains came from one sample sequenced in a study of blood T cell repertoires in COVID-19. Clones were read by immunoSEQ multiplex PCR, and TCRdb kept only the in-frame ones, dropping some. This table has approximately 180,000 clones, about four fifths appearing once. Sequencing was done on a sample of peripheral blood. Receptor source: a woman of 80 years or more with COVID-19, enrolled during active disease.

A few counts support this clone. The chain has TRBV7-4 and TRBJ2-7; 9 positions match TRBD1. CDR1 is SGHVT, CDR2 SQSDAQ, per germline. Losses at the gene ends were 2 bases for V and 2 bases for J; bases not matched to a gene: 16. The CDR3 is 19 residues long. For the CDR3, the DNA is TGTGCCAGCAGCTTACAGCCCGGGACAGGGATCCTGGGGCCCTACGAGCAGTACTTC. This translates into CASSLQPGTGILGPYEQYF.

J is TRBJ2-2 and V is TRBV3-1 (or the pseudogene TRBV3-2); 9 bases fit TRBD2. Trimming took 1 base from V and 2 from J; bases not matched to a gene: 5. Germline values: CDR1 LGHDT, CDR2 YNNKEL (reference sequence). The CDR3 contains 17 residues. CDR3 protein: CASSQVAGGPNTGELFF. The DNA of the CDR3 is TGTGCCAGCAGCCAAGTCGCGGGGGGGCCAAACACCGGGGAGCTGTTTTTT.

This chain links TRBV28 with TRBJ2-7; 12 positions agree with TRBD2. J gave up 2 bases and V 5 bases, and 7 bases lay outside the gene matches. The CDR3 covers 16 residues. The V gene's germline CDR1 is MDHEN and CDR2 SYDVKM. The CDR3 loop is CASSTHGLAGTYEQYF. CDR3 coding DNA: TGTGCCAGCAGTACCCACGGACTAGCGGGGACCTACGAGCAGTACTTC.

This clone was seen at least ten times. The chain employs TRBV19 and TRBJ1-5, with D possibly being TRBD1 (6 bases). The CDR3 is 13 amino acids. Germline lookup yields CDR1 LNHDA and CDR2 SQIVND (reference sequence). V was cut by 5 bases and J by 7 bases, with 12 bases left in between. The CDR3 DNA sequence: TGTGCCAGTAGTGCAGGGACAACCCAGCCCCAGCATTTT. Translation: CASSAGTTQPQHF.

For the CDR3, the DNA is TGTGCCAGCAGCGTAGGCCAAGGGGGCCGGGCTGAGCAGTTCTTC. Translating gives CASSVGQGGRAEQFF. V usage is TRBV7-8 and J usage is TRBJ2-1; TRBD1 aligns across 7 bases. From germline, CDR1 is SGHVS and CDR2 FQNEAQ. The CDR3 contains 15 residues. V lost 5 bases, J lost 9 bases, and 13 bases stayed unmatched.

This sequence joins TRBV19 and TRBJ2-1, with 7 bases identical to TRBD1. Germline V gene lookup returns CDR1 LNHDA and CDR2 SQIVND (reference sequence). The junction had 5 bases not matched to a gene; V was cut back by 8 bases and J by 4 bases. The CDR3 runs to 13 residues. The CDR3 nucleotides are TGTGCCAGTTCAAGGGGGCCTTACAATGAGCAGTTCTTC. The encoded protein is CASSRGPYNEQFF.

V usage is TRBV30 and J usage is TRBJ1-1, with a possible D match to TRBD1 (6 bases). Trimming removed 3 bases at V and 1 base at J, with 9 bases between. Germline-derived CDR1 and CDR2 are GTSNPN and SVGIG (reference sequence). The CDR3 is made up of 13 amino acids. The CDR3 loop reads CAWSIQGNTEAFF. As DNA, the CDR3 is TGTGCCTGGAGCATACAGGGGAACACTGAAGCTTTCTTT.

Note on this clone: This clone may be a read error of a much larger clone one base away. This rearrangement joins TRBV10-2 to TRBJ1-1; TRBD1 is a possible D gene (5 bases). The germline gives CDR1 WSHSY, CDR2 SAAADI. This CDR3 is built from 18 residues. This CDR3 is CAGSDSSGRGPRYTEAFF. The CDR3 nucleotides are TGCGCCGGCAGTGATAGTAGTGGGAGGGGCCCGAGGTACACTGAAGCTTTCTTT.

The gene calls are TRBV6-5 and TRBJ1-2; TRBD1 might be the D (5 bases). This CDR3 has 15 amino acids. Germline assignment: CDR1 MNHEY and CDR2 SVGAGI. V gave up 2 bases and J gave up 1 base, with 11 bases separating them. CDR3 sequence reads: CASSYGAGNNYGYTF. CDR3 DNA: TGTGCCAGCAGTTACGGGGCAGGGAATAACTATGGCTACACCTTC.

The V gene is TRBV5-1, the J gene TRBJ1-1; 11 bases line up with TRBD1. The CDR3 covers 17 residues. The J segment lost 0 bases and the V segment lost 3 bases, leaving 7 bases of the junction unmatched. Germline lookup yields CDR1 SGHRS and CDR2 YFSETQ. The CDR3 sequence is CASSSRDRGTLNTEAFF. In nucleotides, the CDR3 is TGCGCCAGCAGCTCCCGGGACAGGGGGACTCTGAACACTGAAGCTTTCTTT.

This clone was observed a single time. This chain links TRBV2 with TRBJ1-2; 9 bases line up with TRBD1. This CDR3 contains 15 residues. Germline assignment: CDR1 SNHLY and CDR2 FYNNEI. J gave up 7 bases and V 6 bases, and 12 bases lay outside the gene matches. DNA for the CDR3: TGTGCCAGCAGACAACTTACACAGGGGGCGAGTGGCTACACCTTC. Protein sequence: CASRQLTQGASGYTF.

V usage is TRBV28 and J usage is TRBJ2-2; D gene unclear. V was pared by 5 bases and J by 4 bases, with 8 bases between. The CDR3 extends over 13 amino acids. CDR1 and CDR2 from the germline V gene are MDHEN and SYDVKM. CDR3 loop: CASSPQFTGELFF. CDR3 nucleotides: TGTGCCAGCAGTCCCCAATTCACCGGGGAGCTGTTTTTT. Full variable domain (remainder filled in from reference TRBV28 and TRBJ2-2): DVKVTQSSRYLVKRTGEKVFLECVQDMDHENMFWYRQDPGLGLRLIYFSYDVKMKEKGDIPEGYSVSREKKERFSLILESASTNQTSMYLCASSPQFTGELFFGEGSRLTVL.

The chain uses TRBV30 and TRBJ1-1, with D perhaps TRBD1 (5 bases). This CDR3 has 12 residues. Trimming cost V 4 bases and J 3 bases, with 9 bases left between them. Germline lookup yields CDR1 GTSNPN and CDR2 SVGIG (reference sequence). In DNA, the CDR3 is TGTGCCTGGAAGGGGAGGGACACTGAAGCTTTCTTT. Translation: CAWKGRDTEAFF.

The chain joins TRBV2 to TRBJ2-7; no clear D. Trimming left V 6 bases short and J 4 bases short, with 13 bases between. The length of the CDR3 is 13 residues. Germline V gives CDR1 SNHLY, CDR2 FYNNEI. The DNA for the CDR3 is TGTGCCAGCAGCAACCCTTTCCTATACGAGCAGTACTTC. Amino acids: CASSNPFLYEQYF. Full variable domain (outside the CDR3, taken from reference TRBV2 and TRBJ2-7): EPEVTQTPSHQVTQMGQEVILRCVPISNHLYFYWYRQILGQKVEFLVSFYNNEISEKSEIFDDQFSVERPDGSNFTLKIRSTKLEDSAMYFCASSNPFLYEQYFGPGTRLTVT.

The chain links TRBV5-6 to TRBJ2-5; 7 bases are a match to TRBD1. The CDR3 is 16 residues long. Per germline, CDR1 SGHDT and CDR2 YYEEEE. The J segment lost 0 bases and the V segment lost 3 bases, leaving 8 bases of the junction unmatched. This CDR3 is CASSSLDREYQETQYF. The CDR3 DNA sequence: TGTGCCAGCAGCTCCCTAGACAGGGAGTACCAAGAGACCCAGTACTTC.

The chain carries TRBV7-8 and TRBJ2-3; 9 positions agree with TRBD1. The CDR3 totals 15 residues. Germline trimming cut 5 bases from V and 1 base from J; bases unmatched to any gene: 4. Germline V gene data show CDR1 as SGHVS and CDR2 as FQNEAQ. CDR3 bases: TGTGCCAGCAGCCCCTGGACAGGGGGCACAGATACGCAGTATTTT. It yields the protein CASSPWTGGTDTQYF.

The chain recombines TRBV6-4 with TRBJ2-7, with TRBD1 as a possible D gene (5 bases). The CDR3 spans 15 residues. Trimming took 6 bases from V and 0 from J, leaving 15 bases between them. Germline V gene sequence: CDR1 MRHNA, CDR2 SNTAGT. The CDR3 DNA reads TGTGCCAGCAGCGCCTACACAGGAGACTCCTACGAGCAGTACTTC. Its protein product is CASSAYTGDSYEQYF.

This sequence joins TRBV11-2 and TRBJ2-5; 11 nucleotides agree with TRBD2. This CDR3 has 17 amino acids. V lost 1 base and J lost 2; bases outside the gene matches: 6. From germline, CDR1 is SGHAT and CDR2 FQNNGV. CDR3 coding DNA: TGTGCCAGCAGCTTAGTCGGTCTAGCGGGAGGACAAGAGACCCAGTACTTC. It specifies CASSLVGLAGGQETQYF.

This chain joins TRBV30 and TRBJ1-1; TRBD1 matches at 8 bases. The CDR3 is made up of 13 amino acids. Trimming removed 3 bases from V and 4 bases from J; junction bases left unmatched: 4. Germline V gene sequence: CDR1 GTSNPN, CDR2 SVGIG (reference sequence). The CDR3 sequence: CAWSGQGITEAFF. CDR3 coding DNA: TGTGCCTGGAGCGGACAGGGAATCACTGAAGCTTTCTTT.

The V call is TRBV6-1, the J call TRBJ2-7; 9 bases map to TRBD1. J was trimmed by 5 bases and V by 0 bases; bases with no gene match: 8. The CDR3 runs 16 residues. Germline assignment: CDR1 MNHNS and CDR2 SASEGT. The CDR3 here is CASSEAWDRALDEQYF. CDR3 coding DNA: TGTGCCAGCAGTGAAGCTTGGGACAGGGCTCTTGACGAGCAGTACTTC.

The V call is TRBV19, the J call TRBJ1-2; TRBD1 aligns across 10 bases. The V and J ends lost 0 bases and 8 bases, in that order; junction bases with no gene match: 6. CDR3 length equals 15 residues. Germline CDR1 is LNHDA and CDR2 is SQIVND (reference sequence). In DNA, the CDR3 is TGTGCCAGTAGTATAGATTCGGGACAGGGGTTCGGCTACACCTTC. It codes for CASSIDSGQGFGYTF.